Listed below are T cell receptor beta chains from one sample, sequenced in a study of blood T cell repertoires in COVID-19. Clones were sequenced by immunoSEQ multiplex PCR, and TCRdb holds only the in-frame ones, with some missing. The table includes roughly 64,000 clones, approximately 78% detected once. Sequenced material: peripheral blood. The receptors derive from a man aged 55 to 70 with COVID-19, enrolled during active disease. The CDR3 runs from the conserved cysteine through the conserved F or W. The D gene is left open where the match is weak. A row's size may be missing; if present it is once, few, many or a size class.

.,TRBJ2-3,TRBD1,TRBV25-1,TGTGCCAGCAGTGGACAGGGGTGGGATACGCAGTATTTT,CASSGQGWDTQYF
.,TRBJ1-2,TRBD1,TRBV12-5,TGTGCTAGTGGGCAAGGGACAGGGGGATGGGGCTACACCTTC,CASGQGTGGWGYTF
.,TRBJ1-1,.,TRBV4-1,TGCGCCAGCAGCCAATTACAGGGACGGAACACTGAAGCTTTCTTT,CASSQLQGRNTEAFF
.,TRBJ1-1,TRBD1,TRBV19,TGTGCCAGTAGTTTAAATCCCGGGACAGGGGGAGACACTGAAGCTTTCTTT,CASSLNPGTGGDTEAFF
many,TRBJ1-2,TRBD1,TRBV30,TGTGCCTGCCGAGCGGACAGGGATAACTATGGCTACACCTTC,CACRADRDNYGYTF
few,TRBJ1-6,.,TRBV19,TGTGCCAGTAGTATTGGAGTTGGTGGGCAGGGGTCACCCCTCCACTTT,CASSIGVGGQGSPLHF
.,TRBJ2-5,TRBD1,TRBV5-5,TGTGCCAGCAGCTTGGGGCCGACAGGGCAAGAGACCCAGTACTTC,CASSLGPTGQETQYF
.,TRBJ2-4,TRBD2,TRBV11-2,TGTGCCAGCAGCTTGGGATTAAGCGGGAGCATTCAGTACTTC,CASSLGLSGSIQYF
.,TRBJ1-5,TRBD1,TRBV30,TGTGCCTGGAGCACAGGGGTCAATCAGCCCCAGCATTTT,CAWSTGVNQPQHF
.,TRBJ1-1,.,TRBV19,TGTGCCAGTAGGGGGGGTAACACTGAAGCTTTCTTT,CASRGGNTEAFF
.,TRBJ1-2,TRBD1,TRBV5-1,TGCGCCAGCAGGCAATCCACAGGGGGTAGCGGCTACACCTTC,CASRQSTGGSGYTF
.,TRBJ2-7,.,TRBV20-1,TGCAGTGCTAGTAAGGCCGCTGACAGAACTCGCGAGCAGTACTTC,CSASKAADRTREQYF
.,TRBJ2-5,.,TRBV12-3/TRBV12-4,TGTGCCAGCAGTTACAGAAAGACCCAGTACTTC,CASSYRKTQYF
once,TRBJ1-1,.,TRBV19,TGTGCCAGTAGAACAAATCCCCAGGCGGAGGGCACTGAAGCTTTCTTT,CASRTNPQAEGTEAFF
.,TRBJ2-1,TRBD2,TRBV29-1,TGCAGCGAAGGACTAGCGGGGGGCAATGAGCAGTTCTTC,CSEGLAGGNEQFF
.,TRBJ2-7,.,TRBV7-3,TGTGCCAGCAGCTTAATCGGGGGCTACGAGCAGTACTTC,CASSLIGGYEQYF
.,TRBJ1-1,.,TRBV5-6,TGTGCCAGCAGCAGGGAGAAAAGCACTGAAGCTTTCTTT,CASSREKSTEAFF
.,TRBJ1-5,.,TRBV12-3/TRBV12-4,TGTGCCAGCAGTCGCGGGGGTCAGCCCCAGCATTTT,CASSRGGQPQHF
once,TRBJ2-5,TRBD1,TRBV11-3,TGTGCCAGCAGCCCAAGACAGGGCCGCGGGCAAGAGACCCAGTACTTC,CASSPRQGRGQETQYF
few,TRBJ1-6,.,TRBV2,TGTGCCAGCAGTGCCTATTCTTCGAAGGGGCATTCACCCCTCCACTTT,CASSAYSSKGHSPLHF
.,TRBJ2-3,.,TRBV28,TGTGCCAGCAGTTTAGTCAGGGGAACAGATACGCAGTATTTT,CASSLVRGTDTQYF
few,TRBJ1-1,.,TRBV30,TGTGCCTGGAGGACAGTACGCAGACTTGAAGCTTTCTTT,CAWRTVRRLEAFF
.,TRBJ2-7,TRBD1,TRBV6-6,TGTGCCAGCAGTACCTTACTGAGGACAGGCGGCGAGCAGTACTTC,CASSTLLRTGGEQYF
.,TRBJ1-3,.,TRBV30,TGTGCCTGGAGTCCAGGGCCTAGAAGAAACACCATATATTTT,CAWSPGPRRNTIYF
few,TRBJ1-2,.,TRBV3-1/TRBV3-2,TGTGCCAGCAGCCCTCGCCAGGGTACGACGGGCTACACCTTC,CASSPRQGTTGYTF
.,TRBJ2-7,TRBD1,TRBV24-1,TGTGCCACCGGGAAGGGGGCCGAGCAGTACTTC,CATGKGAEQYF
once,TRBJ1-3,.,TRBV5-4,TGTGCCAGCAGCTTGGCAGGCTCTGGAAACACCATATATTTT,CASSLAGSGNTIYF
.,TRBJ1-5,.,TRBV6-5,TGTGCCAGCAGTCTCCACGGGGTTAGCAATCAGCCCCAGCATTTT,CASSLHGVSNQPQHF
.,TRBJ1-5,TRBD1,TRBV19,TGTGCCAGTAGTATAGGGCCCAGGGGGGGCAATCAGCCCCAGCATTTT,CASSIGPRGGNQPQHF
.,TRBJ2-7,TRBD2,TRBV5-4,TGTGCCAGCAGCTTCGGGTCGGGGGGCTACGAGCAGTACTTC,CASSFGSGGYEQYF
.,TRBJ2-5,.,TRBV2,TGTGCCAGCAGTGAAGGCAGGACATGGAACGAAGAGACCCAGTACTTC,CASSEGRTWNEETQYF
.,TRBJ2-1,TRBD2,TRBV29-1,TGCAGCGTATTGAAGTTGCGGGGGATTTCATATGAGCAGTTCTTC,CSVLKLRGISYEQFF
once,TRBJ1-1,.,TRBV21-1,TGTGCCAGCAGCAAAGACCGTTTGGGCCCAAGACCCAACACTGAAGCTTTCTTT,CASSKDRLGPRPNTEAFF
few,TRBJ2-7,.,TRBV12-3/TRBV12-4,TGTGCCAGCAGTAGGGGGATTACCGAGCAGTACTTC,CASSRGITEQYF
.,TRBJ1-4,.,TRBV5-4,TGTGCCAGCAGCGCCGGAAGGGGAACAGATGAAAAACTGTTTTTT,CASSAGRGTDEKLFF
.,TRBJ1-2,TRBD1,TRBV7-3,TGTGCCAGCAGCCAACAGGGGGCGAATGGCTACACCTTC,CASSQQGANGYTF
few,TRBJ2-7,TRBD1,TRBV5-5,TGTGCCAGCAGCGGGACAGGGAATGACTACGAGCAGTACTTC,CASSGTGNDYEQYF
.,TRBJ2-6,.,TRBV2,TGTGCCAGCAGTGGACTAGCTGGGGCCAACGTCCTGACTTTC,CASSGLAGANVLTF
.,TRBJ2-2,.,TRBV5-4,TGTGCCAGCAGCGTAGGCCCAGGGGAGGGCACCGGGGAGCTGTTTTTT,CASSVGPGEGTGELFF
.,TRBJ2-2,.,TRBV5-1,TGCGCCAGCAGCCGGGTTAGCGGTAACACCGGGGAGCTGTTTTTT,CASSRVSGNTGELFF
.,TRBJ2-2,TRBD2,TRBV30,TGTGCCTGGAGTCGGAACGGGGGAGGGGACACCGGGGAGCTGTTTTTT,CAWSRNGGGDTGELFF
many,TRBJ2-7,.,TRBV7-9,TGTGCCAGCAGCTGGGGGACTGAGGGCGAGCAGTACTTC,CASSWGTEGEQYF
once,TRBJ2-1,.,TRBV19,TGTGCCAGTAGCAATTCTCGGACTGATTACAATGAGCAGTTCTTC,CASSNSRTDYNEQFF
.,TRBJ2-3,TRBD2,TRBV12-3/TRBV12-4,TGTGCCAGCAGACCGGGGGGGGATACGCAGTATTTT,CASRPGGDTQYF
.,TRBJ2-5,TRBD2,TRBV6-5,TGTGCCAGCAGTTCCTCGTGGGGGGGAAAAGAGACCCAGTACTTC,CASSSSWGGKETQYF
.,TRBJ2-1,.,TRBV29-1,TGCAGCGTTTCTGGACAAGCCCCCGATGAGCAGTTCTTC,CSVSGQAPDEQFF
.,TRBJ2-3,TRBD2,TRBV18,TGTGCCAGCTCCCCCAGCGGGGGGAGGACAGATACGCAGTATTTT,CASSPSGGRTDTQYF
.,TRBJ2-7,TRBD2,TRBV11-3,TGTGCCAGCAGCTCAAGCGGGAGGACCTACGAGCAGTACTTC,CASSSSGRTYEQYF
.,TRBJ1-2,.,TRBV3-1/TRBV3-2,TGTGCCAGCAGCCAAGATACGGACACCGGTGGCTACACCTTC,CASSQDTDTGGYTF
.,TRBJ1-2,.,TRBV28,TGTGCCAGCAGTCCAGGGCCCTTTTCCACCTTC,CASSPGPFSTF
.,TRBJ2-7,.,TRBV3-1/TRBV3-2,TGTGCCAGCAAGGACGAGGGAGGGCAGTACTTC,CASKDEGGQYF